This T cell receptor beta chain is from a study of beta chain features in type 1 diabetes. Sorting that relied on CD45RO/CCR7/CD25/CD127/CD95/CD27 yielded CD4+ naive, central memory, regulatory and stem cell-like memory cells. Sorted cells reached over 98% purity in every population. Remarks on this clone: What it recognizes is unknown.

There are 14 residues in the CDR3. Germline V gives CDR1 MNHEY, CDR2 SMNVEV (reference sequence). The germline V and J ends were trimmed by 4 bases and 5 bases, with 11 bases remaining between them. As every portion of the isolated RNA was reverse transcribed, the sequencing read expressed TCRB transcripts. The repertoire was sequenced with immunoSEQ multiplex PCR; TCRdb's copy has only in-frame clones and lacks some. The sample contains some 160,000 clones, roughly 10% of which appear only once. General study results and limits: There was a moderate but significant shortening of TCRB CDR3s in all four CD4+ subsets of Type 1 diabetes patients. Patients showed naive, central memory and Treg TCRB repertoires that appeared more similar than those of healthy donors. In cDNA sequencing, cells with high TCR expression could be over-represented.

What was sequenced was central memory CD4+ T cells from blood. The genes are TRBV27 and TRBJ2-2, with D perhaps matching TRBD1 (6 bases). This TCR was recovered from a woman in her twenties or thirties with type 1 diabetes. Written as DNA, the CDR3 is TGTGCCAGCAGTTATTTCCAGGGGACCGGGGAGCTGTTTTTT. Protein sequence: CASSYFQGTGELFF.